This entry features one TCR beta chain sequence. The entry originates in a study of monozygotic twins with inflammatory bowel disease. UMIs that had a 6-nucleotide sample barcode were put in using template switching. TCRalpha and TCRbeta cDNA was put through two nested PCRs of roughly 16 and 10 cycles. TCRdb reanalyzed the 5' RACE reads, giving one entry per CDR3 protein sequence and no DNA. This sample contains some 450,000 distinct CDR3 sequences. The CDR3 has 16 residues. Germline CDR1 and CDR2: SGHRS and YFSETQ. Blood samples, whole and unsorted for T cells, yielded the isolated total RNA. The V and J genes are TRBV5-1 and TRBJ2-3; there is no DNA to check the TCRdb D call of TRBD2. The sample consisted of blood. This receptor was taken from a human donor with ulcerative colitis or Crohn's disease, or a healthy co-twin of an affected twin (not recorded which). CDR3 sequence: CASSPFRVGGSDTQYF. Using reference TRBV5-1 and TRBJ2-3 for the parts outside the CDR3, the full variable domain is KAGVTQTPRYLIKTRGQQVTLSCSPISGHRSVSWYQQTPGQGLQFLFEYFSETQRNKGNFPGRFSGRQFSNSRSEMNVSTLELGDSALYLCASSPFRVGGSDTQYFGPGTRLTVL.